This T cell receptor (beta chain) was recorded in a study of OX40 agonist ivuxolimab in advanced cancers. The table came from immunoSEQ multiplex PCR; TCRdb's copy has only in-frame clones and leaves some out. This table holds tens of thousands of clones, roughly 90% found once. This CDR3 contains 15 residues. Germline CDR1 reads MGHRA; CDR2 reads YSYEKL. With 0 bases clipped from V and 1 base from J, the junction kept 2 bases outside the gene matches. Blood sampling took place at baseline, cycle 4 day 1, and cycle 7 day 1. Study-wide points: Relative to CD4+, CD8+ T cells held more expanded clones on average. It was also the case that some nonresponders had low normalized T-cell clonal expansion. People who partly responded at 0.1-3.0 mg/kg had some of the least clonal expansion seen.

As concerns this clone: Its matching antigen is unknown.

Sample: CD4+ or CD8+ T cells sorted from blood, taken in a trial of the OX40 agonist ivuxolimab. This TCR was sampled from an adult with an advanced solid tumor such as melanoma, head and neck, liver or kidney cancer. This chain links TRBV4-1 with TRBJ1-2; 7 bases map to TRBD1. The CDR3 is CASSQDRDSNYGYTF. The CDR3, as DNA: TGCGCCAGCAGCCAAGACCGGGACAGTAACTATGGCTACACCTTC.